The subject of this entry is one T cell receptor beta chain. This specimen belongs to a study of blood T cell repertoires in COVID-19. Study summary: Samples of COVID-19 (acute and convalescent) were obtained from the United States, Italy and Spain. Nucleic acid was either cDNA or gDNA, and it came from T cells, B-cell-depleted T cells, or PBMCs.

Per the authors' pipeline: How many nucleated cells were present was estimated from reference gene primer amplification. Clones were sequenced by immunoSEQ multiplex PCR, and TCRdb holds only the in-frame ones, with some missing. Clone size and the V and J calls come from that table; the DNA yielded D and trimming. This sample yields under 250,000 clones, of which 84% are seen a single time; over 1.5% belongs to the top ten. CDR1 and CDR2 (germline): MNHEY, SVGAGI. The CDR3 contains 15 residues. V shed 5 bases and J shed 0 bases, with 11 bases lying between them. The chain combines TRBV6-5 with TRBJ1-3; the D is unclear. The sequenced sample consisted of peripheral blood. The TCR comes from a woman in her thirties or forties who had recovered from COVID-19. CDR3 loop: CASSQTPTSGNTIYF. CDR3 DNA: TGTGCCAGCAGTCAAACACCAACCTCTGGAAACACCATATATTTT.